A single T cell receptor beta chain is shown here with its context. Its antigen is as yet unknown. These data come from a study of OX40 agonist ivuxolimab in advanced cancers. The study's findings and limits: The 0.1-3.0 mg/kg partial responders had among the lowest clonal expansion. There were, on average, more expanded clones in CD8+ T cells than in CD4+. Dosing at 0.1 to 3.0 mg/kg was accompanied by clonal expansion of CD4+ and CD8+ blood T cells by week 6. Part of the nonresponder group also had normalized T-cell clonal expansion that was low.

Profiled with immunoSEQ multiplex PCR; TCRdb holds only in-frame clones, not every one. The data hold about 100,000 clones, with roughly nine tenths observed a single time. The sequencing here drew on CD4+ or CD8+ T cells sorted from blood, taken in a trial of the OX40 agonist ivuxolimab. This TCR was sampled from an adult with an advanced solid tumor such as melanoma, head and neck, liver or kidney cancer.

The CDR3 region is CASSPPGLPYGYTF. In DNA, the CDR3 is TGTGCCAGCTCCCCCCCGGGCCTACCCTATGGCTACACCTTC. The chain recombines TRBV18 with TRBJ1-2; no definite D call. This CDR3 has 14 amino acids. The ends were cut back, 6 bases at V and 4 bases at J, with 15 bases in the middle. CDR1 KGHSH and CDR2 LQKENI come from the germline V gene. Filled out from reference TRBV18 and TRBJ1-2, the complete variable domain reads NAGVMQNPRHLVRRRGQEARLRCSPMKGHSHVYWYRQLPEEGLKFMVYLQKENIIDESGMPKERFSAEFPKEGPSILRIQQVVRGDSAAYFCASSPPGLPYGYTFGSGTRLTVV.